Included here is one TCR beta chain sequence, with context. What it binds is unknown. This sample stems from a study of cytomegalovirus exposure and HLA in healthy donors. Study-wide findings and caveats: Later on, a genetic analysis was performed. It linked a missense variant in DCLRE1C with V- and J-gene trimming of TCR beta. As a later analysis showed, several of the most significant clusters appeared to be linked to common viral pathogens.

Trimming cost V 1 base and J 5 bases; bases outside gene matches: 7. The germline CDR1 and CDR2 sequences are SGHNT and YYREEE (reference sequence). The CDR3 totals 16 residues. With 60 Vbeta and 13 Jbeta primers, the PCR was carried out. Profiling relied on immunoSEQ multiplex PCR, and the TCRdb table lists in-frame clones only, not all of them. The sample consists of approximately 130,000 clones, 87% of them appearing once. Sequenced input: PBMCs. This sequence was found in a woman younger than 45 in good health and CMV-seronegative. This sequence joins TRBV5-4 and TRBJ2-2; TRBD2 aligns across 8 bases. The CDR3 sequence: CASSLLGGERTGELFF. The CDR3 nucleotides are TGTGCCAGCAGCTTGCTCGGGGGGGAGAGGACCGGGGAGCTGTTTTTT.